This T cell receptor beta chain was profiled in a study of Ad26.COV2.S vaccination and SARS-CoV-2 variants. The assay was immunoSEQ multiplex PCR, and TCRdb's table has in-frame clones only and misses some. The sample consists of more than 150,000 clones, 87% of them appearing once. The V and J ends lost 1 base and 4 bases respectively, with 16 bases between them. This CDR3 region has 16 residues. The germline V gene encodes CDR1 MNHNS and CDR2 SASEGT. The material sequenced was peripheral blood, taken after recovery from COVID-19. The clonotype comes from a human donor who had recovered from COVID-19. This rearrangement joins TRBV6-1 to TRBJ1-1, with TRBD1 as a possible D gene (5 bases). The CDR3 loop is CASSEEVPGWVTEAFF. CDR3 coding DNA: TGTGCCAGCAGTGAAGAGGTCCCAGGGTGGGTCACTGAAGCTTTCTTT.